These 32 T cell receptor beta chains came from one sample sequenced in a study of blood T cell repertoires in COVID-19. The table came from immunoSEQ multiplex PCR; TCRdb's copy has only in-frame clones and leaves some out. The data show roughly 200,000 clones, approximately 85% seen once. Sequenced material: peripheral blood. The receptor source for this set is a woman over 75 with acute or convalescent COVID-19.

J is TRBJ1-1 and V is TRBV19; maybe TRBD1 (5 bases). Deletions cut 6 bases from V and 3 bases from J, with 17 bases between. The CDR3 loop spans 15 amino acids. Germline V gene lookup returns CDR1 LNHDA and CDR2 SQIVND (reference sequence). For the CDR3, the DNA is TGTGCCAGTAGCTCTCTCGGCGGGGGGTACACTGAAGCTTTCTTT. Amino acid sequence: CASSSLGGGYTEAFF.

The CDR3 is CASNTGGGTEAFF. CDR3 nucleotide sequence: TGTGCCAGTAATACAGGGGGAGGCACTGAAGCTTTCTTT. The chain couples TRBV19 to TRBJ1-1, with 8 bases fitting TRBD1. CDR3 length: 13 residues. Trimming at V came to 7 bases and at J to 4 bases, leaving 5 bases not matched to a gene. The germline V gene has CDR1 LNHDA and CDR2 SQIVND (reference sequence).

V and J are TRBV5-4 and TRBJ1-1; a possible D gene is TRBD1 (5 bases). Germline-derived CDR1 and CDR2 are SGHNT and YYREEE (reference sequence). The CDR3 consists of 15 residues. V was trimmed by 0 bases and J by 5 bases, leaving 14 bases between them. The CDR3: CASSLAGRGDTEAFF. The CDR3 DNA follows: TGTGCCAGCAGCTTGGCTGGGCGGGGGGATACTGAAGCTTTCTTT.

CDR3 DNA sequence: TGCGCCAGCAGCTTGGGGCCTTTAGGAGATTACGAGCAGTACTTC. The encoded protein is CASSLGPLGDYEQYF. The chain joins TRBV5-1 to TRBJ2-7; D unclear. V lost 0 bases and J lost 4, with 14 bases in between. The CDR3 is 15 residues long. CDR1 is SGHRS, CDR2 YFSETQ, per germline.

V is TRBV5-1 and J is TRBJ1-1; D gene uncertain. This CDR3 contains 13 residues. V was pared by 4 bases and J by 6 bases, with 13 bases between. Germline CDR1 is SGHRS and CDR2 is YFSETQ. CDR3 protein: CASSLDTSPEAFF. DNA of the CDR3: TGCGCCAGCAGCCTCGACACTAGCCCTGAAGCTTTCTTT.

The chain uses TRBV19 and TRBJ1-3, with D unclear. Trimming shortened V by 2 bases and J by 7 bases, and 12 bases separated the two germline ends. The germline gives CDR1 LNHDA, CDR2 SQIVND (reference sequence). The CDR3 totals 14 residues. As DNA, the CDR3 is TGTGCCAGTAGTATAAAAGATGGCCTCAACACCATATATTTT. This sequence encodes CASSIKDGLNTIYF. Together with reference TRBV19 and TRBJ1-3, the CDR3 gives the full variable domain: DGGITQSPKYLFRKEGQNVTLSCEQNLNHDAMYWYRQDPGQGLRLIYYSQIVNDFQKGDIAEGYSVSREKKESFPLTVTSAQKNPTAFYLCASSIKDGLNTIYFGEGSWLTVV.

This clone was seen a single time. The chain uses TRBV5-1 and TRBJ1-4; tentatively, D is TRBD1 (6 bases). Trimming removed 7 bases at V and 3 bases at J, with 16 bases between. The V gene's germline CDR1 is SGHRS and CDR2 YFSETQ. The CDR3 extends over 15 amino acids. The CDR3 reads CASASLGAANEKLFF. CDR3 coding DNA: TGCGCCAGCGCCTCGTTGGGGGCCGCTAATGAAAAACTGTTTTTT.

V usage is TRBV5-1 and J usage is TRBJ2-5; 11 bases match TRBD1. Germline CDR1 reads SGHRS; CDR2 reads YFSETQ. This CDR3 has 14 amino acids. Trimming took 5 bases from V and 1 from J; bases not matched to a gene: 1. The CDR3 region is CASSGTGGQETQYF. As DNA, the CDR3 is TGCGCCAGCAGTGGGACAGGGGGCCAAGAGACCCAGTACTTC.

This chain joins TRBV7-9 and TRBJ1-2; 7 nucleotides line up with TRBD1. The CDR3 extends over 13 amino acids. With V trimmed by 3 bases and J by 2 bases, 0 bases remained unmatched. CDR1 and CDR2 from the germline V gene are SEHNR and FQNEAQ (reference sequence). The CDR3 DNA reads TGTGCCAGCAGCTTGGGACAGAACTATGGCTACACCTTC. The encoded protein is CASSLGQNYGYTF.

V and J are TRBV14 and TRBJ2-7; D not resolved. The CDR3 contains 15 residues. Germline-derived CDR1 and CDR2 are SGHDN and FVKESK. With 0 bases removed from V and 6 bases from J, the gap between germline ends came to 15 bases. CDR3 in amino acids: CASSQEAVDGGEQYF. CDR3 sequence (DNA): TGTGCCAGCAGCCAAGAAGCTGTTGATGGTGGCGAGCAGTACTTC.

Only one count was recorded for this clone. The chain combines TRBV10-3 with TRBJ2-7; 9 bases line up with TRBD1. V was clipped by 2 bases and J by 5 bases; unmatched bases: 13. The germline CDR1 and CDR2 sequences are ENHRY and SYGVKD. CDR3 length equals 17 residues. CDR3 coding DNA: TGTGCCATCAGTGAGCACGGCTACGTTACAGGGGGCGACGAGCAGTACTTC. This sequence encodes CAISEHGYVTGGDEQYF.

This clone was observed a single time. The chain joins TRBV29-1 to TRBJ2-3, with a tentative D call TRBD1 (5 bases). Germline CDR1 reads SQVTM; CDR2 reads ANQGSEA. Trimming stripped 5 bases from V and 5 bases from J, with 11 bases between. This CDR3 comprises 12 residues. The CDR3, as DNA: TGCAGCGTTCAGGGTACCGGAGATACGCAGTATTTT. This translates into CSVQGTGDTQYF.

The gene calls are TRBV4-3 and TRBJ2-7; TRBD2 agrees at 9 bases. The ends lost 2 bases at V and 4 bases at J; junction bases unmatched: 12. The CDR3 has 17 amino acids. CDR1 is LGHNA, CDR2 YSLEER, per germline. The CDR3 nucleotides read TGCGCCAGCAGCCAAAGAACCGATAGCGGGAGTTTTTACGAGCAGTACTTC. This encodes CASSQRTDSGSFYEQYF.

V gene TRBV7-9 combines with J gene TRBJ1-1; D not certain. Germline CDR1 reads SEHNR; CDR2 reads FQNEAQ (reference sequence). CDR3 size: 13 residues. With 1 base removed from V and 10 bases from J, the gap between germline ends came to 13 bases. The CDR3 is CASSLVGPGGAFF. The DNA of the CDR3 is TGTGCCAGCAGCTTAGTGGGTCCAGGTGGAGCTTTCTTT. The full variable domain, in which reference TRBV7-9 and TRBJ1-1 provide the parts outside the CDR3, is DTGVSQNPRHKITKRGQNVTFRCDPISEHNRLYWYRQTLGQGPEFLTYFQNEAQLEKSRLLSDRFSAERPKGSFSTLEIQRTEQGDSAMYLCASSLVGPGGAFFGQGTRLTVV.

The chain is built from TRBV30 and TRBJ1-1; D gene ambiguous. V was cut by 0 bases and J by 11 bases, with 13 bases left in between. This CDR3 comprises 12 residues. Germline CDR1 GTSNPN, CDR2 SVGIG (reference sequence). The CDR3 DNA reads TGTGCCTGGAGTGTAGGCGTCCCGCGGGCTTTCTTT. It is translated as CAWSVGVPRAFF.

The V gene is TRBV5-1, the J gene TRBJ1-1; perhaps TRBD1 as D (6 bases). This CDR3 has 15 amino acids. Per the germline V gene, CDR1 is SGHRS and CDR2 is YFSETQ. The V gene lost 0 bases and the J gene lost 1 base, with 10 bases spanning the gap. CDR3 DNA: TGCGCCAGCAGCTTGGTGGGACAAACGAACACTGAAGCTTTCTTT. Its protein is CASSLVGQTNTEAFF.

CDR3 protein: CASSLVQVVQPQHF. In DNA form, the CDR3 reads TGTGCCAGCAGTTTAGTACAGGTTGTTCAGCCCCAGCATTTT. The genes are TRBV28 and TRBJ1-5; weak D call: TRBD1 (5 bases). Between the trimmed V and J ends, which lost 2 bases and 6 bases, there was a span of 11 bases. This CDR3 has 14 residues. CDR1 and CDR2 (germline): MDHEN, SYDVKM. Complete variable domain (other parts from reference TRBV28 and TRBJ1-5): DVKVTQSSRYLVKRTGEKVFLECVQDMDHENMFWYRQDPGLGLRLIYFSYDVKMKEKGDIPEGYSVSREKKERFSLILESASTNQTSMYLCASSLVQVVQPQHFGDGTRLSIL.

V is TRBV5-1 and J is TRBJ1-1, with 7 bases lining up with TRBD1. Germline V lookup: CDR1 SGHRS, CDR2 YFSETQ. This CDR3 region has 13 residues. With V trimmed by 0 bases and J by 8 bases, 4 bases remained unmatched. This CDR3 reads CASSLEGAGEAFF. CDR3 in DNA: TGCGCCAGCAGCTTGGAGGGGGCCGGGGAAGCTTTCTTT.

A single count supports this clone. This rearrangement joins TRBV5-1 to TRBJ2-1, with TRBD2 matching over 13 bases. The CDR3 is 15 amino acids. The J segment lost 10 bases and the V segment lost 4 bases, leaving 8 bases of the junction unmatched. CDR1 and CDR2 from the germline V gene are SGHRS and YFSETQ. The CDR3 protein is CASSAGLAGVGEQFF. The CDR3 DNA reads TGCGCCAGCAGCGCAGGACTAGCGGGAGTCGGGGAGCAGTTCTTC.

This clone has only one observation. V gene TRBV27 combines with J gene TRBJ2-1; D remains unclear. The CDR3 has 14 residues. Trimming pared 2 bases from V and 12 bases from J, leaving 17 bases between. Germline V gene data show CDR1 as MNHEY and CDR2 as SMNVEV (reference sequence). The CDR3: CASSLGSLRPVQFF. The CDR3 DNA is TGTGCCAGCAGTTTAGGGTCGTTGCGGCCTGTGCAGTTCTTC.

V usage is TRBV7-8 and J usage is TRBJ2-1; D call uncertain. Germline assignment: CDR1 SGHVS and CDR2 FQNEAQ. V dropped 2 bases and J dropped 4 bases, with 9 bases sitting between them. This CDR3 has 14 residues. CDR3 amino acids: CASSLTDIYNEQFF. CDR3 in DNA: TGTGCCAGCAGCTTAACAGACATATACAATGAGCAGTTCTTC.

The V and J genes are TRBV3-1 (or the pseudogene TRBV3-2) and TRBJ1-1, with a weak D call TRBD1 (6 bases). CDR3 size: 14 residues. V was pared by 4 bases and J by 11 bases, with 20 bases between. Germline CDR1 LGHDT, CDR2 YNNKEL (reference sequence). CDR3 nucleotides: TGTGCCAGCAGCCCTCTGGGGCAGGGGCTAGGCGCTTTCTTT. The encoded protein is CASSPLGQGLGAFF.

The CDR3 DNA reads TGTGCCAGCAGCTTAGTCTTAGCCGGGGAGCTGTTTTTT. This gives the protein CASSLVLAGELFF. The chain carries TRBV7-2 and TRBJ2-2; D remains unclear. CDR1 is SGHTA and CDR2 is FQGNSA in the germline V gene. V was trimmed by 1 base and J by 6 bases, leaving 6 bases between them. The CDR3 is made up of 13 amino acids.

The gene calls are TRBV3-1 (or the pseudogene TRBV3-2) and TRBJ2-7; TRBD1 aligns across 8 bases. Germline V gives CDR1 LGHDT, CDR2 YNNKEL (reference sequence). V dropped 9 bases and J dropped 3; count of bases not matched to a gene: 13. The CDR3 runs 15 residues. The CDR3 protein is CARPRRQGFGYEQYF. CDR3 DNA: TGTGCCAGACCCAGACGACAGGGGTTTGGCTACGAGCAGTACTTC.

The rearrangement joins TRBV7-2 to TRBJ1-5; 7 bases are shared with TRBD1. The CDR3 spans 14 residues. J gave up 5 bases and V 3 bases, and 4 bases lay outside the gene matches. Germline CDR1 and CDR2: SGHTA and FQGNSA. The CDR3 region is CASSFNRGDQPQHF. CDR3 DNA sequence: TGTGCCAGCAGCTTTAACAGGGGCGATCAGCCCCAGCATTTT.

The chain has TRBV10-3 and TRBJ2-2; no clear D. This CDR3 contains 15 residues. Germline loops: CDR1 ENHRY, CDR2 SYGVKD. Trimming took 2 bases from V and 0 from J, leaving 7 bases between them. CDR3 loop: CAISEMAPNTGELFF. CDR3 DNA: TGTGCCATCAGTGAGATGGCCCCGAACACCGGGGAGCTGTTTTTT.

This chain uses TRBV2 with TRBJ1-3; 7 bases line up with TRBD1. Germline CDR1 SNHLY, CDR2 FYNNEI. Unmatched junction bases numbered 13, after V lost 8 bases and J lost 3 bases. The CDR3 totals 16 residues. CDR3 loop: CASRRDSRGGGNTIYF. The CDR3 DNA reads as TGTGCCAGCCGGAGGGACAGCCGAGGGGGTGGAAACACCATATATTTT.

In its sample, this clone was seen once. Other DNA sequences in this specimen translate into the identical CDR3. For the CDR3, the DNA is TGTGCCAGCAGCCCGTGGCAGGGTCGAGAAGGCTACACCTTC. This codes for CASSPWQGREGYTF. The rearrangement joins TRBV3-1 (or the pseudogene TRBV3-2) to TRBJ1-2, with a tentative D call TRBD1 (5 bases). V was shortened by 4 bases and J by 8 bases, with 17 bases between the two germline ends. Germline V gene lookup returns CDR1 LGHDT and CDR2 YNNKEL (reference sequence). The CDR3 sequence is 14 residues long.

CDR3 residues: CASSFRGRERVNNEQFF. The CDR3, as DNA: TGTGCCAGCAGCTTTCGGGGACGGGAGAGGGTGAATAATGAGCAGTTCTTC. This chain joins TRBV11-2 and TRBJ2-1, with D perhaps matching TRBD2 (6 bases). Germline V gene data show CDR1 as SGHAT and CDR2 as FQNNGV. The CDR3 runs to 17 residues. V was clipped by 3 bases and J by 7 bases, with 22 bases between them.

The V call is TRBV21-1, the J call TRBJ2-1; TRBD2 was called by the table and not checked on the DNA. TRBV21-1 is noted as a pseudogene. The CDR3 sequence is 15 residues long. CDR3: CARLAPDLGWNEQFF. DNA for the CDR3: TGTGCCCGCTTAGCGCCGGACCTGGGGTGGAATGAGCAGTTCTTC.

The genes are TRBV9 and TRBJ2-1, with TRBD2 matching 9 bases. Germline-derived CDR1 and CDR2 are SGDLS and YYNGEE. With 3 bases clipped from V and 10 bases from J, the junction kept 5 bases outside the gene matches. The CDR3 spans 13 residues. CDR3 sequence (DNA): TGTGCCAGCAGCGGTAGCGGGGGTGGGGAGCAGTTCTTC. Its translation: CASSGSGGGEQFF. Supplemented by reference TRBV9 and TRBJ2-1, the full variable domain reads DSGVTQTPKHLITATGQRVTLRCSPRSGDLSVYWYQQSLDQGLQFLIQYYNGEERAKGNILERFSAQQFPDLHSELNLSSLELGDSALYFCASSGSGGGEQFFGPGTRLTVL.

The CDR3 here is CASSLLGTASGNTIYF. The CDR3 DNA sequence: TGTGCCAGCTCACTACTCGGGACAGCCTCTGGAAACACCATATATTTT. The chain recombines TRBV18 with TRBJ1-3; 7 nucleotides match TRBD1. Germline lookup yields CDR1 KGHSH and CDR2 LQKENI. V dropped 4 bases and J dropped 0; count of bases not matched to a gene: 6. The CDR3 covers 16 residues.